This T cell receptor (beta chain) was documented in a study of tumor-infiltrating lymphocytes in primary liver carcinoma. About the research overall: Sample yields of productive TCRbeta reads, ranging from roughly 3.65 to 7.13 million, were similar across tissue types. Study results and caveats: Against blood, tumors held a significantly higher top-250-clone fraction (p = 0.039).

Using a constant-region primer together with ProtoScript II reverse transcriptase, TCR beta cDNA was made from around 0.55 ug of total RNA. TCR beta libraries came from three nested multiplex PCR rounds using slightly modified ARM-PCR. For 10 cycles apiece, the opening two PCR rounds ran with TRBV1-TRBV30 forward primers and a C-beta reverse primer. TCRdb independently ran MiXCR on the multiplex PCR reads; one entry per CDR3 protein. The repertoire holds 200,000 or so distinct CDR3 sequences, around three fifths seen once, with around 7.1% in the top ten. On this clonotype: Antigen specificity is unknown.

Out of unsorted whole blood came the blood RNA, and germline DNA was extracted as well. V dropped 5 bases and J dropped 0; count of bases not matched to a gene: 13. The germline gives CDR1 MNHEY, CDR2 SVGAGI. The CDR3 sequence is 18 residues long. The sequencing input was peripheral blood. The TCR comes from a woman aged 60 to 75 with primary liver carcinoma and hepatitis B virus infection. The chain carries TRBV6-5 and TRBJ2-1; TRBD2 agrees at 7 bases. CDR3 in DNA: TGTGCCAGCAGTCCTGCCTTAACTAGCGCAAGCTCCTACAATGAGCAGTTCTTC. Protein: CASSPALTSASSYNEQFF.